This T cell receptor (beta chain) stems from a study of blood T cell repertoires in COVID-19. Across the whole study: COVID-19 samples collected from the United States, Italy and Spain covered acute and convalescent phases.

Looked up from germline, CDR1 is SGHRS and CDR2 is YFSETQ. This CDR3 is built from 13 residues. V was pared by 4 bases and J by 6 bases, with 11 bases between. Methods used by the authors: Estimated nucleated cell counts came from reference gene primer amplification. Repertoires were generated with immunoSEQ multiplex PCR, while TCRdb's copy carries only in-frame clones and drops some. Clone size and V and J calls were adopted from that table, with D and trimming inferred from the DNA. Of 120,000 or so clones listed, around 80% are singletons. This clone appeared a single time. This TCR was sampled from a woman in her 50s with acute or convalescent COVID-19. The J gene is TRBJ2-1, the V gene TRBV5-1, with TRBD2 as a possible D gene (5 bases). The sequenced material came from peripheral blood. The CDR3, as DNA: TGCGCCAGCAGCCGCGAGCGGCGCAATGAGCAGTTCTTC. As protein: CASSRERRNEQFF.